This TCR beta chain was profiled in a study of blood T cell repertoires in COVID-19. Germline V gene data show CDR1 as SGHDT and CDR2 as YYEEEE. The CDR3 length is 18 residues. The J segment lost 9 bases and the V segment lost 4 bases, leaving 19 bases of the junction unmatched. Sequencing was performed with immunoSEQ multiplex PCR; in TCRdb, only in-frame clones are kept and a portion is missing. The sample contains hundreds of thousands of clones, approximately 84% of which appear only once. This receptor was taken from a woman of 80 years or more with acute or convalescent COVID-19. The chain combines TRBV5-6 with TRBJ2-7, with 13 bases fitting TRBD2. Material for sequencing was peripheral blood. In DNA, the CDR3 is TGTGCCAGCAGCCCTTGGCAGGGGCCGCGGACTAGCGGGAGCAGGCAGTACTTC. This codes for CASSPWQGPRTSGSRQYF. Using reference TRBV5-6 and TRBJ2-7 for the parts outside the CDR3, the full variable domain is DAGVTQSPTHLIKTRGQQVTLRCSPKSGHDTVSWYQQALGQGPQFIFQYYEEEERQRGNFPDRFSGHQFPNYSSELNVNALLLGDSALYLCASSPWQGPRTSGSRQYFGPGTRLTVT.